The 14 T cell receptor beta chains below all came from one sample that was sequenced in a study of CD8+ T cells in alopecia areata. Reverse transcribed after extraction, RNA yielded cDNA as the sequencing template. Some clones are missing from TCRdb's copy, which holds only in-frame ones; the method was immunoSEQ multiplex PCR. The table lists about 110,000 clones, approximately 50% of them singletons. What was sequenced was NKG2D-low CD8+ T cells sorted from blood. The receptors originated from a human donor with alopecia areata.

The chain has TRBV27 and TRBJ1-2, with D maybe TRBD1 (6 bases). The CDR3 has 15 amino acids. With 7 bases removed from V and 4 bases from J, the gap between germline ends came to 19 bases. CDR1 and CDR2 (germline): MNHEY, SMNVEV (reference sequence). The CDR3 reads CASTQNPTGPYGYTF. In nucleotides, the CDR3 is TGTGCCAGCACCCAAAACCCGACAGGCCCCTATGGCTACACCTTC.

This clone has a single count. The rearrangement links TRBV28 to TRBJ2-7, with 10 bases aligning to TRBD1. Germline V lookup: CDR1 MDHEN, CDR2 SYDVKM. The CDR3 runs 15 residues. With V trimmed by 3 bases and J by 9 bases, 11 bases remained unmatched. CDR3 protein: CASSFDGTGAIVQYF. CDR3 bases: TGTGCCAGCAGTTTCGATGGGACAGGGGCCATAGTGCAGTACTTC.

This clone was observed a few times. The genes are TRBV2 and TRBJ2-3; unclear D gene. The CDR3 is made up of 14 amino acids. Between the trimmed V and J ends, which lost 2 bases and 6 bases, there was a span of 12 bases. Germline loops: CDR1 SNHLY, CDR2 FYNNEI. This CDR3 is CASSEFLGRDTQYF. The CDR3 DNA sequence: TGTGCCAGCAGTGAATTCCTTGGTCGGGATACGCAGTATTTT.

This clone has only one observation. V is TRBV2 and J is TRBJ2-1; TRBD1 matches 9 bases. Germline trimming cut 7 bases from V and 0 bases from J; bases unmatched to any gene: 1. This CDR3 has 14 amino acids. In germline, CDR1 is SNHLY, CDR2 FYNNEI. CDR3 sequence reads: CASKTGGSYNEQFF. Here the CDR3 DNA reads TGTGCCAGCAAGACAGGGGGCTCCTACAATGAGCAGTTCTTC.

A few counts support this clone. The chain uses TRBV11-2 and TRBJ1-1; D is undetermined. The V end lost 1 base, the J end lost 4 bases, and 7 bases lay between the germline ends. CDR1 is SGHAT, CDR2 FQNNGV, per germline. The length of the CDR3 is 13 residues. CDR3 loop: CASSLGSGTEAFF. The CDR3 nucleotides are TGTGCCAGCAGCTTAGGGTCGGGCACTGAAGCTTTCTTT.

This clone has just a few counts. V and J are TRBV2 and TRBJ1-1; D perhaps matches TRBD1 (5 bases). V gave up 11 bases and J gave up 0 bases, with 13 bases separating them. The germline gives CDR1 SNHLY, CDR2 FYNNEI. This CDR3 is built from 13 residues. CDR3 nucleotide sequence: TGTGCCGGACCTCGGGGGATGAACACTGAAGCTTTCTTT. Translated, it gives CAGPRGMNTEAFF. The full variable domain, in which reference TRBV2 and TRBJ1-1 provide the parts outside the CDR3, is EPEVTQTPSHQVTQMGQEVILRCVPISNHLYFYWYRQILGQKVEFLVSFYNNEISEKSEIFDDQFSVERPDGSNFTLKIRSTKLEDSAMYFCAGPRGMNTEAFFGQGTRLTVV.

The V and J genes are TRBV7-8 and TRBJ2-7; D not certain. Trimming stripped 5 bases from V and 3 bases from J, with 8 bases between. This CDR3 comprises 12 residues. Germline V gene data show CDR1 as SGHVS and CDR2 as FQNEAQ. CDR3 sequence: CASSPRFYEQYF. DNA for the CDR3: TGTGCCAGCAGCCCCCGCTTCTACGAGCAGTACTTC.

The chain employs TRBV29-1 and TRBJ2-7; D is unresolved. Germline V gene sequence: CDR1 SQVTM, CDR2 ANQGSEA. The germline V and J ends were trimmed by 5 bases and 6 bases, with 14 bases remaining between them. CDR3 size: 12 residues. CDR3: CSVPSAGGEQYF. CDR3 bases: TGCAGCGTTCCTAGTGCAGGTGGCGAGCAGTACTTC.

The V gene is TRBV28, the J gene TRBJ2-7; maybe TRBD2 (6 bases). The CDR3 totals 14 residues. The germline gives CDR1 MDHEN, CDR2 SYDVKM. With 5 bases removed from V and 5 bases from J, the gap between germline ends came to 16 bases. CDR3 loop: CASSLTGTGDEQYF. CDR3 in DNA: TGTGCCAGCAGTCTAACCGGGACGGGGGACGAGCAGTACTTC. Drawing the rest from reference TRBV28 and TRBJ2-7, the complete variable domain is DVKVTQSSRYLVKRTGEKVFLECVQDMDHENMFWYRQDPGLGLRLIYFSYDVKMKEKGDIPEGYSVSREKKERFSLILESASTNQTSMYLCASSLTGTGDEQYFGPGTRLTVT.

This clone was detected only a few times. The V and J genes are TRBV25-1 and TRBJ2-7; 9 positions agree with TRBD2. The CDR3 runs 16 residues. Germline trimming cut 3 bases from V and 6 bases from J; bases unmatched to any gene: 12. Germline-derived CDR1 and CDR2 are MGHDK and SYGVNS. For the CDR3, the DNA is TGTGCCAGCAGTGACCCGGAAGCGGGGGGACGGGGCGAGCAGTACTTC. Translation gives CASSDPEAGGRGEQYF.

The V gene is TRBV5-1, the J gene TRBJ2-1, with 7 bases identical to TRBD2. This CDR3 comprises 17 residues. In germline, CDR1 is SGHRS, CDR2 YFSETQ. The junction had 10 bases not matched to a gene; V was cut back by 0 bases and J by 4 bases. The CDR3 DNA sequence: TGCGCCAGCAGCTTGGAAGTTAGCGGGCCCGTATACAATGAGCAGTTCTTC. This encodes CASSLEVSGPVYNEQFF.

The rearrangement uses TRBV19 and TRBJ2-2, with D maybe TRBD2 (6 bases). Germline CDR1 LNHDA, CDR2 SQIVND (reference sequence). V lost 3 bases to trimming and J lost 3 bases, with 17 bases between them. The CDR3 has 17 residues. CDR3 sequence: CASSIPRLDGYTGELFF. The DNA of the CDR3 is TGTGCCAGTAGTATCCCCCGACTAGACGGGTACACCGGGGAGCTGTTTTTT.

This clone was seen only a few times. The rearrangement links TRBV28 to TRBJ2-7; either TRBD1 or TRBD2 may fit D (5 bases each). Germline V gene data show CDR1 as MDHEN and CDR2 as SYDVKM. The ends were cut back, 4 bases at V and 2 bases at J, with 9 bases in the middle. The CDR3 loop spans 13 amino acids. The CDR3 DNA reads TGTGCCAGCAGTTGGGACGTAGCCTACGAGCAGTACTTC. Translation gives CASSWDVAYEQYF. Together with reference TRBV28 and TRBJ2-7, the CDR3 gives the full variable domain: DVKVTQSSRYLVKRTGEKVFLECVQDMDHENMFWYRQDPGLGLRLIYFSYDVKMKEKGDIPEGYSVSREKKERFSLILESASTNQTSMYLCASSWDVAYEQYFGPGTRLTVT.

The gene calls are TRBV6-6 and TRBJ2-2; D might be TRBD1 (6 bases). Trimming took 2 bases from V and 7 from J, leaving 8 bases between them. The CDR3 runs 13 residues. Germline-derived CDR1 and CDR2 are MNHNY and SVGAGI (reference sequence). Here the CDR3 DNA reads TGTGCCAGCAGTTACGGGGGCCACGGGGAGCTGTTTTTT. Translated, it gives CASSYGGHGELFF.